This TCR beta chain was sequenced in a study of CD8 T cells in ankylosing spondylitis. Broader study findings: Reportedly, significant enrichment of disease-linked clones occurred in matched ankylosing spondylitis synovial fluid. A motif in TCR beta, a set of about 8 highly homologous variants, appeared characteristic of ankylosing spondylitis blood. Reports of some motif variants in reactive arthritis synovial fluid and blood predate this one.

Quantitative molecular-barcoded 5'-RACE generated the TCR beta libraries. TCRdb recomputed calls from the 5' RACE reads with MiXCR, one row per CDR3 protein. This sample yields approximately 130,000 distinct CDR3 sequences, of which about a tenth are seen a single time; roughly 3.4% belongs to the top ten. About this clonotype: Its antigen is not known.

This CDR3 is built from 15 residues. Trimming at V came to 0 bases and at J to 10 bases, leaving 8 bases not matched to a gene. V and J are TRBV12-3 or TRBV12-4 and TRBJ2-5, with 10 bases matching TRBD2. The clonotype comes from a male donor with ankylosing spondylitis or in good health (not recorded which). The sequencing input was blood, either unsorted or a sorted T cell fraction (not recorded which). CDR3 DNA sequence: TGTGCCAGCAGTTTAGCGGGTCTAGCGGGAGCTGGCCAGTACTTC. Translating gives CASSLAGLAGAGQYF.